Below are 21 T cell receptor beta chains sequenced from a single sample in a study of T cells in Graves' hyperthyroidism and ophthalmopathy. Researchers amplified the TCR beta CDR3 regions from RNA transcripts. TCR CDR3 underwent first-round RT-PCR with the HTBI primer set. Using its own MiXCR run on the multiplex PCR reads, TCRdb lists one record per CDR3 protein. Of hundreds of thousands of distinct CDR3 sequences listed, 16% are singletons. Source material: blood. These TCRs come from a woman aged 18-29 years with Graves' hyperthyroidism.

This clonotype was counted only a few times. The V gene is TRBV4-3, the J gene TRBJ1-2, with D possibly TRBD1 on 5 matching bases. Germline CDR1 is LGHNA and CDR2 is YSLEER. With 0 bases removed from V and 7 bases from J, the gap between germline ends came to 18 bases. The CDR3 has 16 amino acids. In nucleotides, the CDR3 is TGCGCCAGCAGCCAAGAGCGAGGGGCCCGGATCAGTGGCTACACCTTC. It codes for CASSQERGARISGYTF.

This clonotype turned up a few times. The rearrangement joins TRBV2 to TRBJ2-2, with D perhaps TRBD2 (5 bases). The V and J ends lost 6 bases and 1 base respectively, with 12 bases between them. Germline CDR1 SNHLY, CDR2 FYNNEI. This CDR3 is built from 15 residues. In DNA, the CDR3 is TGTGCCAGCAGAAGGAGCGGAGGGAACACCGGGGAGCTGTTTTTT. This translates into CASRRSGGNTGELFF. The full variable domain, in which reference TRBV2 and TRBJ2-2 provide the parts outside the CDR3, is EPEVTQTPSHQVTQMGQEVILRCVPISNHLYFYWYRQILGQKVEFLVSFYNNEISEKSEIFDDQFSVERPDGSNFTLKIRSTKLEDSAMYFCASRRSGGNTGELFFGEGSRLTVL.

The chain combines TRBV20-1 with TRBJ1-6; weak D call: TRBD1 (5 bases). V lost 1 base to trimming and J lost 6 bases, with 10 bases between them. Looked up from germline, CDR1 is DFQATT and CDR2 is SNEGSKA (reference sequence). CDR3 length: 14 amino acids. CDR3 sequence reads: CSARVQVFNSPLHF. Here the CDR3 DNA reads TGCAGTGCTAGAGTACAGGTTTTTAATTCACCCCTCCACTTT.

This clonotype was detected a few times. The rearrangement uses TRBV29-1 and TRBJ1-2, with D possibly matching TRBD1 (5 bases). The CDR3 totals 11 residues. The ends were cut back, 7 bases at V and 7 bases at J, with 13 bases in the middle. The V gene's germline CDR1 is SQVTM and CDR2 ANQGSEA. CDR3 in amino acids: CSARGETGYTF. CDR3 DNA: TGCAGCGCTCGGGGGGAAACTGGCTACACCTTC.

The chain is built from TRBV12-3 or TRBV12-4 and TRBJ1-3; D is undetermined. V shed 3 bases and J shed 6 bases, with 12 bases lying between them. The CDR3 sequence is 14 residues long. CDR3 sequence: CASSLVGFENTIYF. The DNA of the CDR3 is TGTGCCAGCAGTTTGGTGGGGTTCGAAAACACCATATATTTT.

This clonotype occurred many times. This chain uses TRBV20-1 with TRBJ1-4; possible D gene TRBD1, 5 bases. The CDR3 consists of 15 residues. Looked up from germline, CDR1 is DFQATT and CDR2 is SNEGSKA (reference sequence). Trimming stripped 6 bases from V and 3 bases from J, with 17 bases between. The CDR3: CSAIRLGEANEKLFF. The DNA of the CDR3 is TGCAGTGCCATCCGATTAGGGGAAGCTAATGAAAAACTGTTTTTT.

This clonotype was seen at least ten times. The V call is TRBV28, the J call TRBJ2-7; 15 nucleotides line up with TRBD2. This CDR3 region has 16 residues. V dropped 2 bases and J dropped 4; count of bases not matched to a gene: 3. The V gene's germline CDR1 is MDHEN and CDR2 SYDVKM. CDR3 loop: CASSLLGLAGGYEQYF. The CDR3 region has the DNA TGTGCCAGCAGTTTACTCGGACTAGCGGGAGGGTACGAGCAGTACTTC.

This clonotype has at least ten counts. V gene TRBV12-3 or TRBV12-4 combines with J gene TRBJ1-5; 7 nucleotides line up with TRBD1. This CDR3 has 17 amino acids. J was trimmed by 6 bases and V by 0 bases; bases with no gene match: 11. Written as DNA, the CDR3 is TGTGCCAGCAGTTTAGCCCCCACAGGGGCAGGGAGTCAGCCCCAGCATTTT. Its translation: CASSLAPTGAGSQPQHF.

This clonotype was counted at least ten times. The chain couples TRBV12-3 or TRBV12-4 to TRBJ1-3; D not certain. V shed 7 bases and J shed 3 bases, with 16 bases lying between them. This CDR3 is 15 amino acids long. The CDR3 protein is CASNQPGTLGNTIYF. The CDR3 coding sequence is TGTGCCAGCAACCAGCCCGGAACCCTTGGAAACACCATATATTTT.

The chain joins TRBV10-3 to TRBJ2-5, with TRBD2 matching over 11 bases. CDR1 and CDR2 (germline): ENHRY, SYGVKD. This CDR3 spans 17 amino acids. V trimming: 3 bases; J trimming: 4 bases; junction bases outside the gene matches: 10. The CDR3: CAISDPGASGGPETQYF. CDR3 DNA: TGTGCCATCAGTGACCCTGGGGCTAGCGGGGGGCCAGAGACCCAGTACTTC.

Only a few counts were recorded for this clonotype. The genes are TRBV6-1 and TRBJ1-5; D is possibly TRBD1 (5 bases). The CDR3 is 16 amino acids. Trimming took 6 bases from V and 0 from J, leaving 15 bases between them. Germline V gene data show CDR1 as MNHNS and CDR2 as SASEGT. The CDR3 spells CASSTKPDSSNQPQHF. In nucleotides, the CDR3 is TGTGCCAGCAGCACCAAGCCAGACAGTAGCAATCAGCCCCAGCATTTT.

V usage is TRBV20-1 and J usage is TRBJ2-4; no clear D gene. The CDR3 runs to 15 residues. Between the trimmed V and J ends, which lost 5 bases and 8 bases, there was a span of 22 bases. Germline assignment: CDR1 DFQATT and CDR2 SNEGSKA (reference sequence). The CDR3 region is CSAPQTLRTWDIQYF. CDR3 bases: TGCAGTGCTCCACAAACCCTTCGAACGTGGGACATTCAGTACTTC.

This clonotype was found a few times. This rearrangement joins TRBV4-3 to TRBJ2-7; possibly TRBD2 for D (5 bases). Trimming shortened V by 0 bases and J by 5 bases, and 14 bases separated the two germline ends. The germline V gene has CDR1 LGHNA and CDR2 YSLEER. The length of the CDR3 is 15 residues. DNA for the CDR3: TGCGCCAGCAGCCAAGATAGTCGGGGATACAACGAGCAGTACTTC. Protein: CASSQDSRGYNEQYF.

This clonotype was counted at least ten times. V and J are TRBV11-3 and TRBJ2-5; the match to TRBD2 covers 12 bases. V was clipped by 4 bases and J by 4 bases; unmatched bases: 7. Per germline, CDR1 SGHNT and CDR2 YENEEA. The CDR3 runs 16 residues. CDR3 DNA sequence: TGTGCCAGCAGCTCCGGACTAGCGGGGAGCTTAGAGACCCAGTACTTC. Protein product: CASSSGLAGSLETQYF.

The chain couples TRBV6-2 or TRBV6-3 to TRBJ1-1; a possible D gene is TRBD1 (5 bases). Germline V gene data show CDR1 as MNHEY and CDR2 as SVGEGT. The CDR3 covers 14 residues. The germline V and J ends were trimmed by 5 bases and 1 base, with 11 bases remaining between them. The CDR3 DNA is TGTGCCAGCAGTGAGTCGAGGGGGAACACTGAAGCTTTCTTT. Residues: CASSESRGNTEAFF.

This clonotype appeared a few times. The chain is built from TRBV7-9 and TRBJ2-5, with TRBD2 as a possible D gene (7 bases). Germline assignment: CDR1 SEHNR and CDR2 FQNEAQ (reference sequence). The CDR3 consists of 16 residues. V was pared by 5 bases and J by 5 bases, with 21 bases between. CDR3 residues: CASSPKLRGGGETQYF. The CDR3 coding sequence is TGTGCCAGCAGCCCCAAACTTCGGGGAGGGGGGGAGACCCAGTACTTC.

The genes are TRBV4-2 and TRBJ2-1; D call uncertain. The CDR3 totals 13 residues. Germline V gene lookup returns CDR1 LGHNA and CDR2 YNFKEQ. V dropped 0 bases and J dropped 3 bases, with 3 bases sitting between them. CDR3 coding DNA: TGTGCCAGCAGCCAAGAGAGCTACAATGAGCAGTTCTTC. It is translated as CASSQESYNEQFF.

This clonotype was recorded a few times. The chain is built from TRBV11-2 and TRBJ2-4; 8 bases are a match to TRBD2. Unmatched junction bases numbered 7, after V lost 5 bases and J lost 7 bases. This CDR3 is built from 14 residues. Germline CDR1 is SGHAT and CDR2 is FQNNGV. The CDR3 DNA reads as TGTGCCAGCAGCCCCGGGACTAGTACGAACATTCAGTACTTC. Translated: CASSPGTSTNIQYF.

The chain couples TRBV25-1 to TRBJ2-7; D is perhaps TRBD1 or TRBD2 (5 bases each). V dropped 3 bases and J dropped 3 bases, with 15 bases sitting between them. CDR1 and CDR2 from the germline V gene are MGHDK and SYGVNS. The CDR3 is made up of 15 amino acids. The CDR3 DNA reads as TGTGCCAGCAGTGATGCCGGGACCCAAGGCTACGAGCAGTACTTC. This gives the protein CASSDAGTQGYEQYF.

The rearrangement joins TRBV7-8 to TRBJ1-5; tentatively, D is TRBD1 (5 bases). This CDR3 is 16 amino acids long. Per germline, CDR1 SGHVS and CDR2 FQNEAQ. V was pared by 5 bases and J by 2 bases, with 16 bases between. The CDR3 here is CASSPDTSGGNQPQHF. The CDR3 DNA reads TGTGCCAGCAGCCCGGACACCTCAGGTGGCAATCAGCCCCAGCATTTT.

This chain uses TRBV6-5 with TRBJ2-3, with 8 positions matching TRBD2. In germline, CDR1 is MNHEY, CDR2 SVGAGI. The trim removed 4 bases at V and 4 bases at J, leaving 10 bases unmatched. The length of the CDR3 is 16 residues. The CDR3 region has the DNA TGTGCCAGCAGTTCCACTAGCGGAGGGCGGGCAGATACGCAGTATTTT. Protein: CASSSTSGGRADTQYF.